This record concerns one T cell receptor (beta chain) sequence. Its antigen is unknown. Base quality data are lacking; no much larger clone is found one base away. These data belong to a study of blood T cell repertoires in COVID-19 (dated by TCRdb to about 2020). Background on the whole study: Samples covering the acute and convalescent phases of COVID-19 were provided by collaborators in the United States, Italy and Spain. The prospective study material was composed of cDNA or gDNA derived from T cells, B-cell-depleted T cells, or PBMCs. Deeply sampled blood TCRbeta repertoires from subjects exposed to, actively infected with, or recovered from COVID-19 were included in the dataset. A freely available public database, intended as a resource for researchers studying the immune response to SARS-CoV-2, is where the repertoires were released. The samples were drawn from the first 160 participants of the ongoing ImmuneRACE study and from some 1,300 subjects provided by 6 global collaborators. A de-identified subject ID, COVID-19 status, age in years and sex were almost always included in the sample metadata. HLA class I and class II types, where available, came from metadata supplied by the sample provider rather than from assay-based typing.

On the study overall, not on this receptor specifically: The amount of clinical and demographic metadata varied by source and participant and was provided uncurated.

The immunoSEQ Assay, a bias-controlled multiplex PCR, was used to amplify TCRbeta CDR3 regions from genomic DNA. As for the authors' bioinformatics: Within the assay, amplification of reference gene primers was used to estimate how many nucleated cells each sample contained. To quantify the absolute abundance of each unique TCRbeta CDR3 rearrangement, sequence reads were collapsed and filtered. Productive Simpson clonality was computed per sample as the square root of Simpson's diversity index over productive rearrangements. TCRdb holds this immuneACCESS table with in-frame rearrangements only. Some clones are missing; in checked studies, unresolved V genes explain under half, and the rest has no known cause. V, J and clone size reflect that table, while D and trimming were determined from the DNA. The sample table records more than 60,000 clones; roughly 80% of these occur just once. The top ten hold over 40% of the sample.

Including the terminal cysteine and phenylalanine, the CDR3 comprises 15 residues. Solely the CDR3 DNA is kept, with 45 bases framed from the first base. V loses 7 bases of germline sequence and J loses 1 base, and the interval between the two ends is 15 bases. The germline V gene yields SGHTS for CDR1 and YDEGEE for CDR2. Each collaborating institution followed its own protocols to collect whole blood in K2EDTA tubes. Collaborator samples were shipped for TCRbeta analysis as frozen whole blood, isolated PBMCs, or DNA extracted from either sample type. Sequences were obtained from peripheral blood. The chain employs TRBV5-8 and TRBJ2-1; tentative D gene TRBD2, with 5 bases matching. The sequence was obtained from a human donor in a cohort sampled during active COVID-19. The sequenced DNA: TGTGCCAGCCGTCCGGGGTTTGGGTCCTACAATGAGCAGTTCTTC. Its protein reads: CASRPGFGSYNEQFF.